Each of the 5 T cell receptor beta chains below was sequenced from the same sample in a study of cytomegalovirus exposure and HLA in healthy donors. The data were produced by immunoSEQ multiplex PCR, yet TCRdb's version contains in-frame clones alone and is incomplete. Found here are tens of thousands of clones, 85% of them singletons; the top ten hold 20% to 25%. Sequencing used PBMCs. The receptors were gathered from a man younger than 35 in good health and CMV-seropositive.

CDR3 in amino acids: CASSLPAGDYGYTF. The CDR3 DNA is TGTGCCAGCTCGCTGCCCGCGGGGGACTATGGCTACACCTTC. The genes are TRBV18 and TRBJ1-2; possible D gene TRBD1, 5 bases. V shed 6 bases and J shed 3 bases, with 14 bases lying between them. The CDR3 is 14 amino acids. Germline CDR1 and CDR2: KGHSH and LQKENI.

This clone appeared once. The rearrangement uses TRBV7-9 and TRBJ1-2; D perhaps matches TRBD1 (5 bases). This CDR3 has 14 amino acids. V was pared by 6 bases and J by 0 bases, with 11 bases between. Per germline, CDR1 SEHNR and CDR2 FQNEAQ (reference sequence). DNA of the CDR3: TGTGCCAGCAGTCTCGGACAAGCTAACTATGGCTACACCTTC. Translating it yields CASSLGQANYGYTF.

The chain is built from TRBV25-1 and TRBJ1-4, with D unclear. The CDR3 is 13 amino acids. The V and J ends lost 5 bases and 7 bases respectively, with 11 bases between them. The germline CDR1 and CDR2 sequences are MGHDK and SYGVNS. This CDR3 reads CASSPLEVEKLFF. In nucleotides, the CDR3 is TGTGCCAGCAGTCCCTTAGAGGTTGAAAAACTGTTTTTT.

The chain recombines TRBV2 with TRBJ1-2; D is uncertain. From germline, CDR1 is SNHLY and CDR2 FYNNEI. V was pared by 0 bases and J by 5 bases, with 13 bases between. The CDR3 has 15 residues. CDR3 coding DNA: TGTGCCAGCAGTGAAGCGCAAATCAGGTTTTATGGCTACACCTTC. Protein: CASSEAQIRFYGYTF. Combining the CDR3 with reference TRBV2 and TRBJ1-2 gives the whole variable domain EPEVTQTPSHQVTQMGQEVILRCVPISNHLYFYWYRQILGQKVEFLVSFYNNEISEKSEIFDDQFSVERPDGSNFTLKIRSTKLEDSAMYFCASSEAQIRFYGYTFGSGTRLTVV.

V and J are TRBV7-6 and TRBJ2-3; the D gene is possibly TRBD2 (6 bases). Looked up from germline, CDR1 is SGHVS and CDR2 is FNYEAQ. Trimming shortened V by 5 bases and J by 3 bases, and 15 bases separated the two germline ends. CDR3 length: 15 amino acids. For the CDR3, the DNA is TGTGCCAGCAGCCCGGGAGCGCCCGGGACAGATACGCAGTATTTT. Translated, it gives CASSPGAPGTDTQYF. The whole variable domain, remainder taken from reference TRBV7-6 and TRBJ2-3, is GAGVSQSPRYKVTKRGQDVALRCDPISGHVSLYWYRQALGQGPEFLTYFNYEAQQDKSGLPNDRFSAERPEGSISTLTIQRTEQRDSAMYRCASSPGAPGTDTQYFGPGTRLTVL.